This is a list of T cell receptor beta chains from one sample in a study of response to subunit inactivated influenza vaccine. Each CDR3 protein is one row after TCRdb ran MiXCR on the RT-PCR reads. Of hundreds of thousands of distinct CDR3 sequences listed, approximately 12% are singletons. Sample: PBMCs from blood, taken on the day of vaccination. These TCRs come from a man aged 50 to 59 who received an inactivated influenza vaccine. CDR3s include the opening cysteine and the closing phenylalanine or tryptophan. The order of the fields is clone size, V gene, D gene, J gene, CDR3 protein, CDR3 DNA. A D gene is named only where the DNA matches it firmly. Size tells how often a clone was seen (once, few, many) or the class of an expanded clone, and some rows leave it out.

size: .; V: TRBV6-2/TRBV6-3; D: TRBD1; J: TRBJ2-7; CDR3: CASSYRGHEQYF; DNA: TGTGCCAGCAGCTACAGGGGGCACGAGCAGTACTTC
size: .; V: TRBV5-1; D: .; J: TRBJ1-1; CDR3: CASSRAIENTEAFF; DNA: TGCGCCAGCAGTCGGGCAATCGAGAACACTGAAGCTTTCTTT
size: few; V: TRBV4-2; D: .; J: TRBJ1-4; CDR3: CASSQGGQGEKLFF; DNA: TGTGCCAGCAGCCAAGGAGGGCAGGGTGAAAAACTGTTTTTT
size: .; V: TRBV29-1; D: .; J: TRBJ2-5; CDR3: CCVDTVTKTQYF; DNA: TGCTGCGTTGATACCGTCACAAAGACCCAGTACTTC
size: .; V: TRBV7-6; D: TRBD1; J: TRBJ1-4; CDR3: CASSLTGSAEKLFF; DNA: TGTGCCAGCAGCTTGACAGGGTCTGCTGAAAAACTGTTTTTT
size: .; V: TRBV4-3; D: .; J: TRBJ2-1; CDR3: CASSQAQPGDEQFF; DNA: TGCGCCAGCAGCCAAGCACAGCCTGGGGATGAGCAGTTCTTC
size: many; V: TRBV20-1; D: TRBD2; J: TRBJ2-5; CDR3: CSASGRVTLRETQYF; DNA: TGCAGTGCCAGCGGGAGGGTCACCCTGAGGGAGACCCAGTACTTC
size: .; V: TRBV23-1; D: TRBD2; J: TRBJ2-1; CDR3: CASSHYDFASGSPQFF; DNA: TGCGCCAGCAGTCACTACGACTTTGCCAGCGGGAGTCCCCAGTTCTTC
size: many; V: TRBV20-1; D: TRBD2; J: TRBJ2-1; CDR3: CSAPRLASGNEQFF; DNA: TGCAGTGCCCCCAGACTAGCGTCGGGGAATGAGCAGTTCTTC
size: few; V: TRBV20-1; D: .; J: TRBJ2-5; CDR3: CSADQGRETQYF; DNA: TGCAGTGCTGATCAGGGAAGAGAGACCCAGTACTTC
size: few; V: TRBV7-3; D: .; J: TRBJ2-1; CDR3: CASSSTIDNEQFF; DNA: TGTGCCAGCAGCTCCACTATTGACAATGAGCAGTTCTTC
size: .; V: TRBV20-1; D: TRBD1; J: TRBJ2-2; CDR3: CSARGTGVKTGELFF; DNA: TGCAGTGCTAGGGGGACAGGGGTGAAGACCGGGGAGCTGTTTTTT
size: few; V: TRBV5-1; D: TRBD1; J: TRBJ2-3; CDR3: CASSSTGGTLTDTQYF; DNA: TGCGCCAGCAGCTCCACAGGGGGTACCCTCACAGATACGCAGTATTTT
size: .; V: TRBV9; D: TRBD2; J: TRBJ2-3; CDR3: CASSGGLAGGGTDTQYF; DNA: TGTGCCAGCAGCGGGGGACTAGCGGGAGGTGGCACAGATACGCAGTATTTT
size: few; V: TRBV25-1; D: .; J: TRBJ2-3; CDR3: CASSVALSRTDTQYF; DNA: TGTGCCAGCAGTGTAGCCCTCAGCCGCACAGATACGCAGTATTTT
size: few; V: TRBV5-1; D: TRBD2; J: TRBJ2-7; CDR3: CASSLAPGRHSYEQYF; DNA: TGCGCCAGCAGCTTGGCCCCCGGGAGGCACTCTTACGAGCAGTACTTC
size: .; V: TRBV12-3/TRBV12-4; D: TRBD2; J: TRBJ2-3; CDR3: CASSLVQRGASTDTQYF; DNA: TGTGCCAGCAGTTTAGTGCAGCGGGGGGCGAGCACAGATACGCAGTATTTT
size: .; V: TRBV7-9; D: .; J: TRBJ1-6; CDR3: CASSFPVGDNSPLHF; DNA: TGTGCCAGCAGCTTCCCGGTGGGGGATAATTCACCCCTCCACTTT
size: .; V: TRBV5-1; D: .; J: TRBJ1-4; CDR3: CASSLVGGGTNEKLFF; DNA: TGCGCCAGCAGCTTGGTTGGAGGGGGGACTAATGAAAAACTGTTTTTT
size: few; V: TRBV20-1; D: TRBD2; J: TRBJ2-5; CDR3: CSALLRLAGAETQYF; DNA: TGCAGTGCCCTCCTACGACTAGCGGGAGCTGAGACCCAGTACTTC
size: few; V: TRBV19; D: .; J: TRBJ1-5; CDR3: CASSIGRRTDNQPQHF; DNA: TGTGCCAGTAGTATTGGGCGTCGGACGGACAATCAGCCCCAGCATTTT
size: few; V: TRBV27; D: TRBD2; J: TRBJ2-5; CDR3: CASSKGLAGVMETQYF; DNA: TGTGCCAGCAGTAAGGGACTAGCGGGAGTTATGGAGACCCAGTACTTC
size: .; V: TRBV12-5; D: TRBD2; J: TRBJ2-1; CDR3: CASGLVQLAGANEQFF; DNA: TGTGCTAGTGGTTTGGTACAACTAGCGGGAGCCAATGAGCAGTTCTTC
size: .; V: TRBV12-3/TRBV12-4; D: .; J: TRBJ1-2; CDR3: CASSPGEGAGYTF; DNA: TGTGCCAGCAGTCCGGGAGAGGGCGCTGGCTACACCTTC
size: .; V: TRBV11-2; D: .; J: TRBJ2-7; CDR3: CASSKDTIPTYEQYF; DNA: TGTGCCAGCAGTAAGGACACCATACCTACCTACGAGCAGTACTTC
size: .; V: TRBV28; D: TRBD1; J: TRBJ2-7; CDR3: CASRLTGSGYEQYF; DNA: TGTGCCAGCAGGTTGACAGGGTCCGGCTACGAGCAGTACTTC
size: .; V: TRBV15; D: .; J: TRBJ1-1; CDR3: CATSRGSSRNTEAFF; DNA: TGTGCCACCAGCAGAGGTTCCAGCAGGAACACTGAAGCTTTCTTT
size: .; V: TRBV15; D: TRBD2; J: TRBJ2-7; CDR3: CATSSWGLAGEPRSYEQYF; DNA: TGTGCCACCAGCAGTTGGGGACTAGCGGGGGAACCCCGATCCTACGAGCAGTACTTC
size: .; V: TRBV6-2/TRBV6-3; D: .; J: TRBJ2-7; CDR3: CDSSYPLGRSYEQYF; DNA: TGTGACAGCAGTTACCCTTTGGGCCGCTCCTACGAGCAGTACTTC
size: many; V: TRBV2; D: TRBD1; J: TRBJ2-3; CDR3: CASSEWTGADTQYF; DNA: TGTGCCAGCAGTGAATGGACAGGAGCAGATACGCAGTATTTT
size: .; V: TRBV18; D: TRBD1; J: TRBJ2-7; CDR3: CASSLDRGIYEQYF; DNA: TGTGCCAGCTCACTCGACAGGGGAATCTACGAGCAGTACTTC
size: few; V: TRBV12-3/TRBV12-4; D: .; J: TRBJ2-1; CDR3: CASSPDFDSAYNEQFF; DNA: TGTGCCAGCAGTCCCGACTTTGATTCCGCCTACAATGAGCAGTTCTTC
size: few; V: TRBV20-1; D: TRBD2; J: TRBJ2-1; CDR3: CSASTGTSGTNEQFF; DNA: TGCAGTGCTAGTACGGGGACTAGCGGGACCAATGAGCAGTTCTTC
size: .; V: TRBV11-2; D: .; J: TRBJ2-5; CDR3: CASSPKWYQETQYF; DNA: TGTGCCAGCAGCCCTAAGTGGTACCAAGAGACCCAGTACTTC
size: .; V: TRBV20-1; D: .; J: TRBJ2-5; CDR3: CSARDGVRGQETQYF; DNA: TGCAGTGCTAGAGACGGCGTTAGGGGGCAAGAGACCCAGTACTTC
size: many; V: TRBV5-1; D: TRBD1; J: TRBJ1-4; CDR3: CASSLYGQGANEKLFF; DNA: TGCGCCAGCAGCTTGTACGGACAGGGGGCTAATGAAAAACTGTTTTTT
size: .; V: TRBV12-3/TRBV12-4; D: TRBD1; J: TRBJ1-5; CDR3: CASSYGTVPANQPQHF; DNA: TGTGCCAGCAGTTACGGGACAGTTCCGGCAAATCAGCCCCAGCATTTT
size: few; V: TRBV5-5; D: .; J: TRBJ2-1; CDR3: CASSLSASSYNEQFF; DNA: TGTGCCAGCAGCTTGTCAGCGAGCTCCTACAATGAGCAGTTCTTC
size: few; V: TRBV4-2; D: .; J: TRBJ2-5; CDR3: CASSQGLTTSQETQYF; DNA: TGTGCCAGCAGCCAAGGGCTTACGACCTCTCAAGAGACCCAGTACTTC
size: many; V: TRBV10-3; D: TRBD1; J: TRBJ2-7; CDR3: CAIGSPDRGIYEQYF; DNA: TGTGCCATCGGTTCCCCGGACAGGGGGATTTACGAGCAGTACTTC
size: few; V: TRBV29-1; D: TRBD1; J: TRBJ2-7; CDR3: CSVEDRPKDEQYF; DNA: TGCAGCGTCGAGGACAGGCCGAAAGACGAGCAGTACTTC
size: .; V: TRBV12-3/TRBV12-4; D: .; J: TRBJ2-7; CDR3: CASSLGQGLHEQYF; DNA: TGTGCCAGCAGTTTGGGGCAGGGCTTACACGAGCAGTACTTC
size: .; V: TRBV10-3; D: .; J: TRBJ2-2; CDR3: CAISDTPNTGELFF; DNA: TGTGCCATCAGTGACACCCCGAACACCGGGGAGCTGTTTTTT
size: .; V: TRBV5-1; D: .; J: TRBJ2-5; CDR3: CASSLGDGVIATQYF; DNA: TGCGCCAGCAGCTTGGGAGATGGGGTGATTGCGACCCAGTACTTC
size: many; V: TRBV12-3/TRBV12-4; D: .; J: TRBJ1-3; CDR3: CASSFNQGPGNTIYF; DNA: TGTGCCAGCAGTTTTAATCAGGGGCCAGGAAACACCATATATTTT
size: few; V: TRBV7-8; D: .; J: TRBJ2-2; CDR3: CASSLVGASGELFF; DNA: TGTGCCAGCAGCTTAGTTGGAGCGTCCGGGGAGCTGTTTTTT
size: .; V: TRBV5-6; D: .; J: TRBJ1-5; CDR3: CASSKDGPYSNQPQHF; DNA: TGTGCCAGCAGCAAGGACGGACCCTATAGCAATCAGCCCCAGCATTTT
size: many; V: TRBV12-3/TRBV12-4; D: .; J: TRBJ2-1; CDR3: CASTPGGSLNGEQFF; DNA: TGTGCCAGCACCCCTGGGGGTTCCTTAAACGGTGAGCAGTTCTTC
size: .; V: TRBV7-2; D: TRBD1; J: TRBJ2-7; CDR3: CASSNRDRGSSEQYF; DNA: TGTGCCAGCAGCAACCGGGACAGGGGCTCTTCCGAGCAGTACTTC
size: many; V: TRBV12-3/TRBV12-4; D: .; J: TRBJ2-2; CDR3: CASSFSGPGELFF; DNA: TGTGCCAGCAGTTTTTCAGGCCCCGGGGAGCTGTTTTTT
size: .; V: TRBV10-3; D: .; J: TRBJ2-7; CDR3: CAISVGPDEQYF; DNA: TGTGCCATCAGTGTTGGTCCAGACGAGCAGTACTTC
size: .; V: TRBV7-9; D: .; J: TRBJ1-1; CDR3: CASSLLSGNTEAFF; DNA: TGTGCCAGCAGCTTACTCTCCGGCAACACTGAAGCTTTCTTT
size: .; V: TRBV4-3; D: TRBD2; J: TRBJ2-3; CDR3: CASSQGLAGTTQYF; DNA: TGCGCCAGCAGCCAAGGTCTAGCGGGAACCACGCAGTATTTT
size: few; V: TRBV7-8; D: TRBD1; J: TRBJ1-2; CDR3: CATQRGQPNYGYTF; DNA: TGTGCCACCCAGCGGGGACAGCCTAACTATGGCTACACCTTC
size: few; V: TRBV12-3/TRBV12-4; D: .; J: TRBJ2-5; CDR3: CASSLAAGPQETQYF; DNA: TGTGCCAGCAGTTTAGCGGCAGGGCCCCAAGAGACCCAGTACTTC